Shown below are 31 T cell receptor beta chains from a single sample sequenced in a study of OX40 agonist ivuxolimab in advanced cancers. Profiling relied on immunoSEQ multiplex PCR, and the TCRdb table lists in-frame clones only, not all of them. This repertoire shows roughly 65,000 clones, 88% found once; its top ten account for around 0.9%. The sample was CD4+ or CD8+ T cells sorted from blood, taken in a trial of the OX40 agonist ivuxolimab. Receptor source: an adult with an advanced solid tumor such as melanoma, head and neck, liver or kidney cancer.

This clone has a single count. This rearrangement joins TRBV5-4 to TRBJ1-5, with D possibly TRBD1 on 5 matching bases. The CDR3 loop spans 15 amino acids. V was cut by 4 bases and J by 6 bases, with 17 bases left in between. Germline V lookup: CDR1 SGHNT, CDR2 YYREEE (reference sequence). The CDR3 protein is CASSLLWGMGQPQHF. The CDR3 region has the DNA TGTGCCAGCAGCCTTCTATGGGGGATGGGTCAGCCCCAGCATTTT.

The CDR3 DNA reads as TGCGCCAGCAGTACCGGGCAGCTGGGAATGTACACCTTC. Amino acids: CASSTGQLGMYTF. The V call is TRBV5-1, the J call TRBJ1-2, with D unclear. The CDR3 extends over 13 amino acids. Germline values: CDR1 SGHRS, CDR2 YFSETQ. V was cut by 5 bases and J by 11 bases, with 19 bases left in between.

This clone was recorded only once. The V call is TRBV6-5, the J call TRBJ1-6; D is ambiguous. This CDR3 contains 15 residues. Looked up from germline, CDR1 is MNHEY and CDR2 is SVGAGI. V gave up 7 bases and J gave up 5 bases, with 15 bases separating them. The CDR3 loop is CASTITLAHNSPLHF. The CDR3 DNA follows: TGTGCCAGCACCATTACGCTGGCCCATAATTCACCCCTCCACTTT.

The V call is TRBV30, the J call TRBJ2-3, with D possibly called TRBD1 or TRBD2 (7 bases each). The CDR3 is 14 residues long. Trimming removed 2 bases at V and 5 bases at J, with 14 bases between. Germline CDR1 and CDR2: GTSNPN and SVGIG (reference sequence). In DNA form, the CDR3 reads TGTGCCTGGAGTTTGCAGGGGGGGGGAGATACGCAGTATTTT. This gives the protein CAWSLQGGGDTQYF. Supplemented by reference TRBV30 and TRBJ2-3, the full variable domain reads SQTIHQWPATLVQPVGSPLSLECTVEGTSNPNLYWYRQAAGRGLQLLFYSVGIGQISSEVPQNLSASRPQDRQFILSSKKLLLSDSGFYLCAWSLQGGGDTQYFGPGTRLTVL.

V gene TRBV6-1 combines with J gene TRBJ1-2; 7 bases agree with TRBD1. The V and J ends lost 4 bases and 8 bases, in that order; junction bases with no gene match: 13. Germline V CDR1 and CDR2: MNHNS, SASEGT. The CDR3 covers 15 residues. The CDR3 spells CASSVSRPDREGYTF. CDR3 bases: TGTGCCAGCAGTGTTTCCCGCCCCGACAGGGAAGGCTACACCTTC.

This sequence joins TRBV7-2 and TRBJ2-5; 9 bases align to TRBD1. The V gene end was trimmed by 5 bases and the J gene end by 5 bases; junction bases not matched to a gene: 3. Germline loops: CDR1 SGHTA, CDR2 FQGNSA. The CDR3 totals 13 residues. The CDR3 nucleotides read TGTGCCAGCAGCAACAGGGGGCTCGAGACCCAGTACTTC. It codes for CASSNRGLETQYF. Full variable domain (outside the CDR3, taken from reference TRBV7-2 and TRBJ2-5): GAGVSQSPSNKVTEKGKDVELRCDPISGHTALYWYRQSLGQGLEFLIYFQGNSAPDKSGLPSDRFSAERTGGSVSTLTIQRTQQEDSAVYLCASSNRGLETQYFGPGTRLLVL.

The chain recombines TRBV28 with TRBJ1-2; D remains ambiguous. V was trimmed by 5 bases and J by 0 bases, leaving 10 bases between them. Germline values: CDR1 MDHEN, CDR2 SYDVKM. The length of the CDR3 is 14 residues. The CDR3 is CASSPASTNYGYTF. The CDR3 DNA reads TGTGCCAGCAGTCCGGCTTCGACTAACTATGGCTACACCTTC.

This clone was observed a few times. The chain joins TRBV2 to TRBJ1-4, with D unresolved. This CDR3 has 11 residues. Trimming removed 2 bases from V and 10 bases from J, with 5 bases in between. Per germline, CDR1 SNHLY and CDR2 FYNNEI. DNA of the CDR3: TGTGCCAGCAGTGAACGGGGAAAACTGTTTTTT. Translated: CASSERGKLFF.

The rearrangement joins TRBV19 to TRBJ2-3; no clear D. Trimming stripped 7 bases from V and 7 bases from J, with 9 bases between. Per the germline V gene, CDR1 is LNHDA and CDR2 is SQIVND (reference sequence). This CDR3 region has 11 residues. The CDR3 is CASTHRNTQYF. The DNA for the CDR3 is TGTGCCAGTACCCACCGCAATACGCAGTATTTT.

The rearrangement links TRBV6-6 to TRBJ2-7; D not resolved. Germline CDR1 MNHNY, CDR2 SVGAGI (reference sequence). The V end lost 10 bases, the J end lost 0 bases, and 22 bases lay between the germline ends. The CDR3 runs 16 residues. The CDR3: CATKVGTVYSSYEQYF. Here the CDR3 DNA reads TGTGCCACCAAAGTGGGCACTGTTTATAGCTCCTACGAGCAGTACTTC.

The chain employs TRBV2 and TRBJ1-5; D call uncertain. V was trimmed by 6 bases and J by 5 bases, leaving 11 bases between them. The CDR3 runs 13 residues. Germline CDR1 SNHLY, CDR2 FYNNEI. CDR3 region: CASSVITDQPQHF. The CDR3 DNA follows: TGTGCCAGCAGCGTTATAACGGATCAGCCCCAGCATTTT. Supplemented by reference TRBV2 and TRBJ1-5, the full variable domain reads EPEVTQTPSHQVTQMGQEVILRCVPISNHLYFYWYRQILGQKVEFLVSFYNNEISEKSEIFDDQFSVERPDGSNFTLKIRSTKLEDSAMYFCASSVITDQPQHFGDGTRLSIL.

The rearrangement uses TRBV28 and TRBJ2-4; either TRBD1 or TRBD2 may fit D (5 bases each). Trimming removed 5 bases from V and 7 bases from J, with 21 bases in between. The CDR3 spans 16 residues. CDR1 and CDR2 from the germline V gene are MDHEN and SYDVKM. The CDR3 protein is CASSPPLDTRRNIQYF. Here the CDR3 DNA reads TGTGCCAGCAGTCCTCCTTTGGACACCCGGAGGAACATTCAGTACTTC.

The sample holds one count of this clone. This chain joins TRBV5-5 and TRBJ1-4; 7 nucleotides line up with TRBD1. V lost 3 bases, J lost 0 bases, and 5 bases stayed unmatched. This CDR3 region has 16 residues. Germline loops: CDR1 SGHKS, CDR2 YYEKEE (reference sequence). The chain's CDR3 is CASSSTGSSTNEKLFF. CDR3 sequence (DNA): TGTGCCAGCAGCTCGACAGGGTCCTCAACTAATGAAAAACTGTTTTTT.

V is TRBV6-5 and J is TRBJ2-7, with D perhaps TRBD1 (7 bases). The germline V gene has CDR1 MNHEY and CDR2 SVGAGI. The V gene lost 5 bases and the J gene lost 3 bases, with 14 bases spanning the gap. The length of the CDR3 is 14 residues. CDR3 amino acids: CASSNYRGGYEQYF. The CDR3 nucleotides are TGTGCCAGCAGTAACTACAGGGGAGGCTACGAGCAGTACTTC.

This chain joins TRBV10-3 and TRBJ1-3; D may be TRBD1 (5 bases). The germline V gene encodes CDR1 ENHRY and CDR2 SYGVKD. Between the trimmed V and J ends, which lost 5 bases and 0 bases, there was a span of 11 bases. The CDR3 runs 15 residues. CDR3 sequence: CAISSRAHSGNTIYF. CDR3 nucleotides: TGTGCCATCAGTTCCAGGGCCCACTCTGGAAACACCATATATTTT.

The CDR3 loop reads CASSGPRGAEQFF. The DNA for the CDR3 is TGCGCCAGCAGCGGGCCTAGAGGGGCTGAGCAGTTCTTC. The V and J genes are TRBV5-1 and TRBJ2-1, with D perhaps matching TRBD1 or TRBD2 (5 bases each). V was trimmed by 4 bases and J by 9 bases, leaving 14 bases between them. CDR1 and CDR2 from the germline V gene are SGHRS and YFSETQ. This CDR3 is built from 13 residues.

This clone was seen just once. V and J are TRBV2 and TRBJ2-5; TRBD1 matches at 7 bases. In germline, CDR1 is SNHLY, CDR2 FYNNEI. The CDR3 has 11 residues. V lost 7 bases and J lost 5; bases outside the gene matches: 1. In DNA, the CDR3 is TGTGCCAGCAAAGGGGGCGAGACCCAGTACTTC. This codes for CASKGGETQYF.

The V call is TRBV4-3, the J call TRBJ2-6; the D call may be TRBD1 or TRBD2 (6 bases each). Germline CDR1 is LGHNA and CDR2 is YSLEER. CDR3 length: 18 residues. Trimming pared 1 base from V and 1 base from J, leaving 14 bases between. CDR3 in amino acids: CASSQVPTGRSGANVLTF. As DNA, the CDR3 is TGCGCCAGCAGCCAAGTTCCCACAGGGAGGTCTGGGGCCAACGTCCTGACTTTC.

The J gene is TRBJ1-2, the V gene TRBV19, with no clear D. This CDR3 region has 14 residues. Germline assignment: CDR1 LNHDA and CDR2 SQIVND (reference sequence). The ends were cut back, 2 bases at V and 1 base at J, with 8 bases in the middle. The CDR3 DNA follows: TGTGCCAGTAGTATATCTGGGCTTAACTATGGCTACACCTTC. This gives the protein CASSISGLNYGYTF. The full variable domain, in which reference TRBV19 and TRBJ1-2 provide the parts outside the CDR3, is DGGITQSPKYLFRKEGQNVTLSCEQNLNHDAMYWYRQDPGQGLRLIYYSQIVNDFQKGDIAEGYSVSREKKESFPLTVTSAQKNPTAFYLCASSISGLNYGYTFGSGTRLTVV.

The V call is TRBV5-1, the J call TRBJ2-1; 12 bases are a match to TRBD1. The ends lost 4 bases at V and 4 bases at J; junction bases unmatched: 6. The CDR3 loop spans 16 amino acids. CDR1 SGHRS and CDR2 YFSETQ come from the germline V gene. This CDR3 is CASSLGQGAAYNEQFF. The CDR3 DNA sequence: TGCGCCAGCAGCCTGGGACAGGGGGCAGCATACAATGAGCAGTTCTTC.

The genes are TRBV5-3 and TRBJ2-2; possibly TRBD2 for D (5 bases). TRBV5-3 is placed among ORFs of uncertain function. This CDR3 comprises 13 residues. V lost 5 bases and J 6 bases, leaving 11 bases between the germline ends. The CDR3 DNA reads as TGTGCCAGAAGTCTAGCTGGGTCCGGGGAGCTGTTTTTT. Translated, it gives CARSLAGSGELFF.

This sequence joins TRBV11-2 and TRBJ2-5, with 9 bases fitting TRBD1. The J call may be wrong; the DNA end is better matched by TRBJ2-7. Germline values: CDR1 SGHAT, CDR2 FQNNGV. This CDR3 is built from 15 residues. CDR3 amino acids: CASRYPGQGVYEQYF. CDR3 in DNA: TGTGCCAGCAGGTATCCGGGACAGGGAGTCTACGAGCAGTACTTC.

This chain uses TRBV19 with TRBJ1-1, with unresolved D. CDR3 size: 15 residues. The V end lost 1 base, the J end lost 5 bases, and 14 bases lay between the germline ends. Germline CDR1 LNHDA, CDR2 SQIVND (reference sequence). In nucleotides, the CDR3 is TGTGCCAGTAGTATAGGGGTCTTAACTAGAACTGAAGCTTTCTTT. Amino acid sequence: CASSIGVLTRTEAFF.

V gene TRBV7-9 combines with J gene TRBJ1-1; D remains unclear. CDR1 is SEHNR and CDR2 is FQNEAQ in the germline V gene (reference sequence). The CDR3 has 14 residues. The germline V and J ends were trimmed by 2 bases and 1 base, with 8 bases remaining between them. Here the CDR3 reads CASSLLASNTEAFF. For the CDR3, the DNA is TGTGCCAGCAGCTTACTCGCCTCGAACACTGAAGCTTTCTTT.

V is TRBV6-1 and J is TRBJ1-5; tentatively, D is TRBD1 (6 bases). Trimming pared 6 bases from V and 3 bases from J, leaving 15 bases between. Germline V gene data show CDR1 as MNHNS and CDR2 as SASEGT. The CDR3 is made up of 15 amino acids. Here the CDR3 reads CASRVLDSYNQPQHF. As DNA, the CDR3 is TGTGCCAGCAGAGTGTTGGACAGCTACAATCAGCCCCAGCATTTT.

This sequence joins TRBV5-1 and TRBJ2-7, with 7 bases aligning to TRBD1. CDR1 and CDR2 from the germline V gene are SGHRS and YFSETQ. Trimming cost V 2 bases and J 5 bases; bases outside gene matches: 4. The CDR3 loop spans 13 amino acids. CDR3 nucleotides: TGCGCCAGCAGCTTCCGACAGGGCCACGAGCAGTACTTC. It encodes CASSFRQGHEQYF. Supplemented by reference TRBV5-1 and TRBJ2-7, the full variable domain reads KAGVTQTPRYLIKTRGQQVTLSCSPISGHRSVSWYQQTPGQGLQFLFEYFSETQRNKGNFPGRFSGRQFSNSRSEMNVSTLELGDSALYLCASSFRQGHEQYFGPGTRLTVT.

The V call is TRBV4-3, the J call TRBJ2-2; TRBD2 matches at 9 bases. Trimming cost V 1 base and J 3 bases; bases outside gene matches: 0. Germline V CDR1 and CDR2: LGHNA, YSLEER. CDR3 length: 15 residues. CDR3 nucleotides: TGCGCCAGCAGCCAAGGACTAGCGGACACCGGGGAGCTGTTTTTT. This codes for CASSQGLADTGELFF.

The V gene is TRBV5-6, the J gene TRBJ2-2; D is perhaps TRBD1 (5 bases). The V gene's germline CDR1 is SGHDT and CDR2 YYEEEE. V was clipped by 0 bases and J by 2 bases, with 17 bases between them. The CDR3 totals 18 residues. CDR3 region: CASSLALGQGSNTGELFF. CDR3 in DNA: TGTGCCAGCAGCTTGGCCCTAGGGCAGGGTAGTAACACCGGGGAGCTGTTTTTT.

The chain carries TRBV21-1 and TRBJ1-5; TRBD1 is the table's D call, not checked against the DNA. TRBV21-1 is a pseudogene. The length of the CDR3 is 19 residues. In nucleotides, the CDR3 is TGTGCCAACCCTCGGGACAGGGATGGGCACGGAGTTTGCAATCAGCCCCAGCATTTT. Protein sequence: CANPRDRDGHGVCNQPQHF.

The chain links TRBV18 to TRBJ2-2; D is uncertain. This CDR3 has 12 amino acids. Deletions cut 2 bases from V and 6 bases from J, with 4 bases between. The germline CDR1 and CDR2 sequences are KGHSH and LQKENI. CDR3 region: CASSPDAGELFF. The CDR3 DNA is TGTGCCAGCTCACCAGATGCCGGGGAGCTGTTTTTT.

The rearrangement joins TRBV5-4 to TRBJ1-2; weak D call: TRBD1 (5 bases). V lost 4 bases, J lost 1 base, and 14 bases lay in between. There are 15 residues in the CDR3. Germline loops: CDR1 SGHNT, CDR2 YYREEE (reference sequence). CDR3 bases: TGTGCCAGCAGCCTGGGAGGGGACCATAACTATGGCTACACCTTC. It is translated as CASSLGGDHNYGYTF.